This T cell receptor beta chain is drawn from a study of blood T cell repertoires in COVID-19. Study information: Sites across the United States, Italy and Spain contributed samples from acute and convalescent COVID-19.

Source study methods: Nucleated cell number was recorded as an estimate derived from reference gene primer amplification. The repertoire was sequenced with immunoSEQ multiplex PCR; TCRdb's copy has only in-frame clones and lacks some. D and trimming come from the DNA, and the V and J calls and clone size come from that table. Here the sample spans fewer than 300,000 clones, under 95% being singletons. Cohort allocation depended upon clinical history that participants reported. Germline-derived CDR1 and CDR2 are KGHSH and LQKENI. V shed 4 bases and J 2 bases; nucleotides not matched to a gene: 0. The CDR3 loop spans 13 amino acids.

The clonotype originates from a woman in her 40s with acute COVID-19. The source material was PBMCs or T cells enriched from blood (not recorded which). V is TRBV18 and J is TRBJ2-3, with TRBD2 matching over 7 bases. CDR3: CASSRDYTDTQYF. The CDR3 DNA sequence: TGTGCCAGCTCACGGGACTACACAGATACGCAGTATTTT.